The clone carrying this TCR beta chain was counted only a few times. These data are taken from a study of early T cells in non-severe SARS-CoV-2 infection. In TCRdb, the 5' RACE reads were re-called with MiXCR into one record per CDR3 protein. The data contain tens of thousands of distinct CDR3 sequences, over 8.5% of them singletons. This TCR came from an adult who was a healthcare worker with PCR-confirmed SARS-CoV-2 infection or an uninfected control (not recorded which). Sequences were obtained from whole blood.

CDR3: CASSVVGAPTQYF. In nucleotides, the CDR3 is TGTGCCAGCAGCGTGGTGGGGGCCCCGACGCAGTATTTT. V usage is TRBV9 and J usage is TRBJ2-3, with D tentatively TRBD1 (6 bases). Germline V CDR1 and CDR2: SGDLS, YYNGEE. The V gene lost 2 bases and the J gene lost 9 bases, with 13 bases spanning the gap. The CDR3 spans 13 residues. Using reference TRBV9 and TRBJ2-3 for the parts outside the CDR3, the full variable domain is DSGVTQTPKHLITATGQRVTLRCSPRSGDLSVYWYQQSLDQGLQFLIQYYNGEERAKGNILERFSAQQFPDLHSELNLSSLELGDSALYFCASSVVGAPTQYFGPGTRLTVL.